The clone carrying this T cell receptor beta chain was recorded a few times. Its matching antigen is unknown. The data were taken from a study of T-cell reconstitution after alpha-beta-depleted transplantation in children. Researchers prepared the TCRbeta library using unique molecular identifiers, the study reports. One entry per CDR3 protein, called by TCRdb with MiXCR from the PCR reads. The data hold 500,000 to 750,000 distinct CDR3 sequences, with over 20% observed a single time. The CDR3 is made up of 13 amino acids. The germline V and J ends were trimmed by 2 bases and 5 bases, with 9 bases remaining between them. Germline V gene lookup returns CDR1 SGHAT and CDR2 FQNNGV. Study-level results: It was surviving recipient T cells and thymic progenitors that gave some patients high TCRbeta diversity at day 60. Newly made T cells mostly supplied T-cell counts and diversity one year after transplant. Roughly two months post-transplant, alpha-beta T cells reportedly originated from several hundred graft clones that had expanded.

Sequenced here: PBMCs, sampled before TCRalphabeta/CD19-depleted stem cell transplant. The receptor's source is a boy in the first two years of life with Wiskott-Aldrich syndrome, due to receive a stem cell transplant. The chain links TRBV11-2 to TRBJ2-5; D is unresolved. CDR3 loop: CASSLSFVETQYF. The CDR3 nucleotides are TGTGCCAGCAGCTTATCGTTCGTGGAGACCCAGTACTTC.